The TCR beta chain under discussion was sequenced for a study of blood T cell repertoires in COVID-19. At the level of the study: The cDNA or gDNA used as material had been derived from T cells, B-cell-depleted T cells, or PBMCs.

CDR3 length equals 15 residues. Germline CDR1 and CDR2: SGHRS and YFSETQ. V was pared by 4 bases and J by 1 base, with 5 bases of the junction left unmatched. Profiled with immunoSEQ multiplex PCR; TCRdb holds only in-frame clones, not every one. This sample has approximately 76,000 clones, with 80% to 90% found just once. This chain uses TRBV5-1 with TRBJ1-3; TRBD1 matches 7 bases. This receptor was taken from an elderly man in a cohort sampled during active COVID-19. Sequencing was performed on peripheral blood. The CDR3 DNA reads as TGCGCCAGCAGCCCTTCGACAGGGTCTGGAAACACCATATATTTT. This encodes CASSPSTGSGNTIYF.